A selection of T cell receptor beta chains follows, all from one sample in a study of Graves' ophthalmopathy and Graves' hyperthyroidism. Each CDR3 protein is one row after TCRdb ran MiXCR on the multiplex PCR reads. The sample shows approximately 330,000 distinct CDR3 sequences, 15% to 20% of them seen only once. Sequencing was done on a sample of peripheral blood. The receptor set was obtained from an adult man with Graves' ophthalmopathy. CDR3s include the opening cysteine and the closing phenylalanine or tryptophan. Part of the rows lack a size; the others show once, few, many or a class for expanded clones.

j_call v_call clone_size cdr3_aa
TRBJ1-2 TRBV12-3/TRBV12-4 many CASSPVGHTLSYGYTF
TRBJ2-7 TRBV24-1 once CATSDPGQGAYEQYF
TRBJ2-6 TRBV28 many CASRSGGTFSGANVLTF
TRBJ2-7 TRBV2 many CASDGFQGGEQYF
TRBJ2-1 TRBV6-5 many CASTQDPGHNEQFF
TRBJ1-2 TRBV7-7 many CASSLGAAYGYTF
TRBJ2-5 TRBV2 many CASSGTGLAEETQYF
TRBJ2-5 TRBV6-5 many CASNPMEGQETQYF
TRBJ1-2 TRBV3-1 - CASSQNGTETPYNF
TRBJ2-7 TRBV5-1 - CASSLAVGGPYEQYF
TRBJ2-3 TRBV6-1 - CASSEGGGTDTQYF
TRBJ1-1 TRBV4-2 many CASSPIRQGEAFF
TRBJ2-7 TRBV7-9 few CASSRAGVSSYEQYF
TRBJ1-2 TRBV15 many CATSRDRDTNNYGYTF
TRBJ1-1 TRBV4-2 many CASSPSGTGVKGVEAFF
TRBJ1-5 TRBV18 many CASSPGGGNQPQHF
TRBJ2-2 TRBV6-2/TRBV6-3 many CASRAGANTGELFF
TRBJ2-5 TRBV12-3/TRBV12-4 few CASSFAGTSGETQYF
TRBJ2-5 TRBV29-1 many CSVEAEVWYF
TRBJ1-1 TRBV12-3/TRBV12-4 many CAIRTEMNTEAFF
TRBJ2-7 TRBV6-1 many CASIYARGSSYEQYF
TRBJ1-2 TRBV5-1 many CASNPGPSNYGYTF
TRBJ1-3 TRBV28 - CASRLMTVSGNTIYF
TRBJ1-6 TRBV10-3 many CAISDDRGYSPLHF
TRBJ2-7 TRBV28 many CAIRAATEQYF
TRBJ2-2 TRBV12-3/TRBV12-4 few CASSLTPNTGELFF
TRBJ2-7 TRBV20-1 many CSAQGPASSYEQYF
TRBJ1-1 TRBV7-8 many CASSMTANTEAFF
TRBJ2-5 TRBV7-9 few CASSLGDIQETQYF
TRBJ2-1 TRBV3-1 many CASSQDRESYNEQFF
TRBJ2-7 TRBV28 - CASKPIDRPYEQYF
TRBJ2-7 TRBV4-3 many CASSQVWTGGDYEQYF
TRBJ2-5 TRBV18 few CASSPLADKETQYF
TRBJ2-2 TRBV18 many CASQRQGGRAGELFF
TRBJ1-1 TRBV6-5 many CASSSGQRLRNTEAFF
TRBJ1-6 TRBV30 many CAWSFRDRVSPLHF
TRBJ2-7 TRBV28 many CASSGGGSPYEQYF